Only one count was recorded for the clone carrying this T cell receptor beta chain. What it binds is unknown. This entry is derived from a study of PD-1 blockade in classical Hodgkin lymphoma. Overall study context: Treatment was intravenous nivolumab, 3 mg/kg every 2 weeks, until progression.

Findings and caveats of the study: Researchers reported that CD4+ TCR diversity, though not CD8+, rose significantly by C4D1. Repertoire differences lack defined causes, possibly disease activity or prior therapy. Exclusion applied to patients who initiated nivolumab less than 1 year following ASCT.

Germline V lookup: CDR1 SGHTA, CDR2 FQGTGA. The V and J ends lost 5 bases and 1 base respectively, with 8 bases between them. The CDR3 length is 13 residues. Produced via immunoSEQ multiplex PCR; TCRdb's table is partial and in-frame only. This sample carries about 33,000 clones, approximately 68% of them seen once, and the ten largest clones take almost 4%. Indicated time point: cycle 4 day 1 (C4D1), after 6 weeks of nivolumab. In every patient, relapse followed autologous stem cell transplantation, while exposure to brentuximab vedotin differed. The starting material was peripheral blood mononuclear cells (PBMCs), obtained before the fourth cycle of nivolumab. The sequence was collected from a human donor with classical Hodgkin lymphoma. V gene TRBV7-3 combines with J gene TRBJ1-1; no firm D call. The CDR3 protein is CASSRSTNTEAFF. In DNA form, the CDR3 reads TGTGCCAGCAGCCGCAGCACGAACACTGAAGCTTTCTTT.